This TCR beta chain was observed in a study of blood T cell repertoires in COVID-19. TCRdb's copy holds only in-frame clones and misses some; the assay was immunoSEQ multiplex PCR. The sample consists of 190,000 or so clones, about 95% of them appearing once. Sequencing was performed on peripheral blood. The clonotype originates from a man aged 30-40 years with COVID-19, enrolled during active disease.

The CDR3 protein is CASSADSGASLMNTEAFF. The CDR3 DNA is TGTGCCAGCAGCGCCGATAGCGGGGCTAGCCTTATGAACACTGAAGCTTTCTTT. The V call is TRBV9, the J call TRBJ1-1; a weak D match, TRBD1 (5 bases). The V end was cut by 3 bases, the J end by 0 bases, with 21 bases between. Germline V lookup: CDR1 SGDLS, CDR2 YYNGEE. This CDR3 is 18 amino acids long. Filled out from reference TRBV9 and TRBJ1-1, the complete variable domain reads DSGVTQTPKHLITATGQRVTLRCSPRSGDLSVYWYQQSLDQGLQFLIQYYNGEERAKGNILERFSAQQFPDLHSELNLSSLELGDSALYFCASSADSGASLMNTEAFFGQGTRLTVV.